What follows is one T cell receptor beta chain and its context. This sample stems from a study of T cell changes during pregnancy in multiple sclerosis. Generated by immunoSEQ multiplex PCR, the TCRdb table keeps only in-frame clones and is missing some. The data show about 69,000 clones, around 90% seen once. Germline lookup yields CDR1 SGDLS and CDR2 YYNGEE. Trimming took 4 bases from V and 4 from J; bases not matched to a gene: 5. The CDR3 is 16 amino acids. The V call is TRBV9, the J call TRBJ1-4, with 12 bases fitting TRBD1. This clonotype was sampled from a female donor in good health, enrolled as a control in a pregnancy study. Sequenced material: CD4+ T cells from peripheral blood mononuclear cells, taken in the third trimester of pregnancy. As DNA, the CDR3 is TGTGCCAGCAGCACGGGACAGGGGGCCGGTAATGAAAAACTGTTTTTT. It encodes CASSTGQGAGNEKLFF.